The subject of this entry is one T cell receptor beta chain. What it binds is unknown. These data belong to a study of T cell responses to AZD1222 COVID-19 vaccine. The study, taken as a whole, reports: Spike-specific TCR breadth and depth were elevated following two AZD1222 doses. Mostly white British, mostly female donors; authors suggested clonal diversity may be underestimated. Without day 14 samples, only post-peak T cell repertoires were studied. Spike-spanning, vaccine-associated CD4 TCRs were dominant at 160-218 and 743-854.

The CDR3 has 16 amino acids. The V end lost 3 bases, the J end lost 5 bases, and 19 bases lay between the germline ends. Germline V gene sequence: CDR1 MNHNY, CDR2 SVGAGI (reference sequence). Only in-frame clones appear in the TCRdb table, and some are missing; sequencing was by immunoSEQ multiplex PCR. Found here are roughly 97,000 clones, around 91% of them singletons; the top ten hold around 20%. The sequence was collected from an adult in good health. The sample was peripheral blood, taken on day 0 of AZD1222 vaccination. This chain links TRBV6-6 with TRBJ2-5, with TRBD1 as a possible D gene (6 bases). CDR3: CASSYGGAGQGETQYF. CDR3 nucleotides: TGTGCCAGCAGTTATGGTGGGGCCGGGCAGGGGGAGACCCAGTACTTC.